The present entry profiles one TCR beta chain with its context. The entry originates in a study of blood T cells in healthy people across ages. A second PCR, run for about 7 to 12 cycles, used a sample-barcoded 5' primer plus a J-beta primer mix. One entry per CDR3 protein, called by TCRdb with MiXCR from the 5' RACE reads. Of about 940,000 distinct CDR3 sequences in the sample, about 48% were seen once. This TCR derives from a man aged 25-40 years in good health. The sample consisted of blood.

The CDR3 DNA reads as TGTGCCAGCAGTGAATCTAGCGGGGGGGTGGAGACCCAGTACTTC. This codes for CASSESSGGVETQYF. The gene calls are TRBV6-1 and TRBJ2-7; TRBD2 matches 12 bases. The closer fit of TRBJ2-5 to the DNA end suggests the J call may be wrong. Germline V gives CDR1 MNHNS, CDR2 SASEGT. CDR3 size: 15 residues.